The 32 T cell receptor beta chains in this list originate from one sample, sequenced in a study of CD8+ T cells in alopecia areata. The authors extracted RNA and reverse transcribed it into cDNA as the sequencing template. Assay used: immunoSEQ multiplex PCR; TCRdb lists only in-frame clones, some missing. The sample carries about 180,000 clones, around three fifths recorded once. The material was CD4+ T cells sorted from blood, obtained at week 0. These receptors were collected from a human donor with alopecia areata.

The CDR3 protein is CASSSTTGGYTF. DNA for the CDR3: TGTGCCAGCAGTTCCACGACAGGTGGCTACACCTTC. The rearrangement links TRBV27 to TRBJ1-2; D perhaps matches TRBD1 (6 bases). In germline, CDR1 is MNHEY, CDR2 SMNVEV (reference sequence). The CDR3 runs 12 residues. Trimming removed 4 bases at V and 7 bases at J, with 10 bases between.

This clone appeared a few times. The gene calls are TRBV5-1 and TRBJ2-5; TRBD1 or TRBD2 may be the D gene (5 bases each). With the DNA end fitting TRBJ2-7 better, the J assignment may be wrong. Germline V CDR1 and CDR2: SGHRS, YFSETQ. This CDR3 contains 15 residues. For the CDR3, the DNA is TGCGCCAGCAGCAAGGGGACGCAGAGCTCCTACGAGCAGTACTTC. Translated, it gives CASSKGTQSSYEQYF.

This clone appeared a few times. The rearrangement joins TRBV19 to TRBJ1-5; the D gene is possibly TRBD1 (5 bases). Germline values: CDR1 LNHDA, CDR2 SQIVND (reference sequence). V gave up 8 bases and J gave up 4 bases, with 18 bases separating them. The CDR3 spans 15 residues. In DNA form, the CDR3 reads TGTGCCAGTCGAGATCCGGCAGGGACTAATCAGCCCCAGCATTTT. Its protein product is CASRDPAGTNQPQHF.

Only one count was recorded for this clone. The chain uses TRBV19 and TRBJ2-6; D is ambiguous. The CDR3 consists of 14 residues. Trimming took 6 bases from V and 0 from J, leaving 6 bases between them. Germline CDR1 is LNHDA and CDR2 is SQIVND (reference sequence). Here the CDR3 DNA reads TGTGCCAGTAGACAAGCCTCTGGGGCCAACGTCCTGACTTTC. Its translation: CASRQASGANVLTF.

This clone appeared a few times. The chain joins TRBV7-2 to TRBJ1-5, with a weak D call TRBD1 (5 bases). V gave up 6 bases and J gave up 1 base, with 13 bases separating them. Germline V gives CDR1 SGHTA, CDR2 FQGNSA. This CDR3 region has 15 residues. The CDR3 DNA follows: TGTGCCAGCAGGCCGGGGGGTCCGAGCAATCAGCCCCAGCATTTT. This codes for CASRPGGPSNQPQHF. Full variable domain (missing parts from reference TRBV7-2 and TRBJ1-5): GAGVSQSPSNKVTEKGKDVELRCDPISGHTALYWYRQSLGQGLEFLIYFQGNSAPDKSGLPSDRFSAERTGGSVSTLTIQRTQQEDSAVYLCASRPGGPSNQPQHFGDGTRLSIL.

The rearrangement joins TRBV9 to TRBJ2-7; TRBD2 matches at 8 bases. The junction had 7 bases not matched to a gene; V was cut back by 0 bases and J by 5 bases. The CDR3 is 15 residues long. Germline CDR1 is SGDLS and CDR2 is YYNGEE. CDR3 residues: CASSVDPAGVNEQYF. Written as DNA, the CDR3 is TGTGCCAGCAGCGTAGATCCAGCGGGGGTGAACGAGCAGTACTTC.

This clone showed up just once. This rearrangement joins TRBV30 to TRBJ2-5; possible D gene TRBD2, 5 bases. Trimming removed 2 bases from V and 3 bases from J, with 7 bases in between. CDR1 and CDR2 (germline): GTSNPN, SVGIG (reference sequence). This CDR3 spans 12 amino acids. CDR3 nucleotide sequence: TGTGCCTGGAGTTCTAGCAAAGAGACCCAGTACTTC. Translated, it gives CAWSSSKETQYF.

The rearrangement uses TRBV29-1 and TRBJ2-7, with TRBD1 matching over 7 bases. The CDR3 covers 11 residues. Germline CDR1 reads SQVTM; CDR2 reads ANQGSEA. Trimming took 6 bases from V and 4 from J; bases not matched to a gene: 3. The CDR3 DNA follows: TGCAGCGTGACCAGGGGGTACGAGCAGTACTTC. As protein: CSVTRGYEQYF.

This clone was counted between two and nine times. The V call is TRBV6-5, the J call TRBJ1-6; D not resolved. V was clipped by 2 bases and J by 7 bases, with 12 bases between them. Germline V lookup: CDR1 MNHEY, CDR2 SVGAGI. The CDR3 consists of 15 residues. This CDR3 is CASSYVQSRNSPLHF. The CDR3 DNA is TGTGCCAGCAGTTACGTTCAGAGCAGAAATTCACCCCTCCACTTT.

This clone was detected only a few times. The genes are TRBV29-1 and TRBJ1-2; 9 bases match TRBD1. Germline lookup yields CDR1 SQVTM and CDR2 ANQGSEA. This CDR3 comprises 13 residues. The V gene end was trimmed by 0 bases and the J gene end by 8 bases; junction bases not matched to a gene: 4. The CDR3 here is CSVEDDRGGGYTF. CDR3 in DNA: TGCAGCGTTGAAGACGACAGGGGGGGAGGCTACACCTTC.

V is TRBV11-1 and J is TRBJ1-2; possible D gene TRBD1, 5 bases. This CDR3 spans 16 amino acids. V was pared by 4 bases and J by 4 bases, with 19 bases between. Germline V gene lookup returns CDR1 SGHAT and CDR2 FQDESV (reference sequence). This CDR3 is CASSSRDPGVSYGYTF. CDR3 coding DNA: TGTGCCAGCAGCTCCAGGGACCCTGGAGTGTCCTATGGCTACACCTTC.

The chain uses TRBV9 and TRBJ1-1; D is undetermined. Trimming took 4 bases from V and 0 from J, leaving 13 bases between them. CDR1 and CDR2 from the germline V gene are SGDLS and YYNGEE. The CDR3 spans 15 residues. CDR3 DNA sequence: TGTGCCAGCAGCCCCCGTTTGGGGATGAACACTGAAGCTTTCTTT. Translating gives CASSPRLGMNTEAFF. The variable domain in full, completed from reference TRBV9 and TRBJ1-1, reads DSGVTQTPKHLITATGQRVTLRCSPRSGDLSVYWYQQSLDQGLQFLIQYYNGEERAKGNILERFSAQQFPDLHSELNLSSLELGDSALYFCASSPRLGMNTEAFFGQGTRLTVV.

The rearrangement links TRBV5-1 to TRBJ2-3, with 7 bases lining up with TRBD1. The CDR3 loop spans 15 amino acids. The germline V gene has CDR1 SGHRS and CDR2 YFSETQ. The ends lost 3 bases at V and 2 bases at J; junction bases unmatched: 6. The CDR3 reads CASSSRTGPTDTQYF. As DNA, the CDR3 is TGCGCCAGCAGCTCACGGACAGGACCCACAGATACGCAGTATTTT.

The chain couples TRBV4-1 to TRBJ2-7, with D unclear. There are 13 residues in the CDR3. V gave up 2 bases and J gave up 3 bases, with 8 bases separating them. Per the germline V gene, CDR1 is MGHRA and CDR2 is YSYEKL. CDR3 bases: TGCGCCAGCAGCCAATACAGACACTACGAGCAGTACTTC. This codes for CASSQYRHYEQYF.

The rearrangement uses TRBV5-1 and TRBJ1-3; 9 nucleotides line up with TRBD1. CDR1 is SGHRS and CDR2 is YFSETQ in the germline V gene. The V and J ends lost 3 bases and 0 bases, in that order; junction bases with no gene match: 4. The CDR3 has 16 residues. The CDR3 DNA is TGCGCCAGCAGCTCCGGACAGGGGAGCTCTGGAAACACCATATATTTT. Translated: CASSSGQGSSGNTIYF.

J is TRBJ2-1 and V is TRBV28; TRBD1 might be the D (5 bases). The CDR3 spans 14 residues. The germline CDR1 and CDR2 sequences are MDHEN and SYDVKM. Trimming removed 6 bases at V and 4 bases at J, with 13 bases between. The CDR3: CASSLQTAYNEQFF. For the CDR3, the DNA is TGTGCCAGCAGCTTACAGACAGCTTACAATGAGCAGTTCTTC. Looking up the rest from reference TRBV28 and TRBJ2-1 gives the full variable domain: DVKVTQSSRYLVKRTGEKVFLECVQDMDHENMFWYRQDPGLGLRLIYFSYDVKMKEKGDIPEGYSVSREKKERFSLILESASTNQTSMYLCASSLQTAYNEQFFGPGTRLTVL.

This clone has only a few counts. The chain recombines TRBV10-3 with TRBJ1-3; D remains unclear. Trimming took off 3 bases at V and 0 bases at J, with 6 bases between the two ends. The CDR3 extends over 14 amino acids. Per germline, CDR1 ENHRY and CDR2 SYGVKD. CDR3: CAISESLSGNTIYF. The CDR3 DNA reads as TGTGCCATCAGTGAATCCCTCTCTGGAAACACCATATATTTT.

This clone occurred once. The chain links TRBV5-1 to TRBJ1-2; TRBD1 is a possible D gene (6 bases). Trimming cost V 5 bases and J 2 bases, with 19 bases left between them. Germline V gene sequence: CDR1 SGHRS, CDR2 YFSETQ. The CDR3 is 16 residues long. DNA for the CDR3: TGCGCCAGCAGAGGGGGTAGACAGAGACTCAACTATGGCTACACCTTC. It specifies CASRGGRQRLNYGYTF. Complete variable domain (other parts from reference TRBV5-1 and TRBJ1-2): KAGVTQTPRYLIKTRGQQVTLSCSPISGHRSVSWYQQTPGQGLQFLFEYFSETQRNKGNFPGRFSGRQFSNSRSEMNVSTLELGDSALYLCASRGGRQRLNYGYTFGSGTRLTVV.

The chain carries TRBV5-1 and TRBJ1-1, with TRBD1 matching over 7 bases. Looked up from germline, CDR1 is SGHRS and CDR2 is YFSETQ. Unmatched junction bases numbered 15, after V lost 2 bases and J lost 5 bases. The length of the CDR3 is 17 residues. The CDR3 DNA is TGCGCCAGCAGCTTCGGTCCTGTGGGCCAGGGGGGAACTGAAGCTTTCTTT. Its protein is CASSFGPVGQGGTEAFF. The complete variable domain, with remaining parts taken from reference TRBV5-1 and TRBJ1-1, reads KAGVTQTPRYLIKTRGQQVTLSCSPISGHRSVSWYQQTPGQGLQFLFEYFSETQRNKGNFPGRFSGRQFSNSRSEMNVSTLELGDSALYLCASSFGPVGQGGTEAFFGQGTRLTVV.

This clone has only one observation. The rearrangement joins TRBV7-2 to TRBJ2-5, with 11 bases aligning to TRBD2. The germline CDR1 and CDR2 sequences are SGHTA and FQGNSA. V was clipped by 4 bases and J by 5 bases; unmatched bases: 9. This CDR3 is built from 16 residues. CDR3 bases: TGTGCCAGCAGCTGGGTTAGCGGGGGGGCGGTGGAGACCCAGTACTTC. The encoded protein is CASSWVSGGAVETQYF. The variable domain in full, completed from reference TRBV7-2 and TRBJ2-5, reads GAGVSQSPSNKVTEKGKDVELRCDPISGHTALYWYRQSLGQGLEFLIYFQGNSAPDKSGLPSDRFSAERTGGSVSTLTIQRTQQEDSAVYLCASSWVSGGAVETQYFGPGTRLLVL.

This clone has a handful of counts. The chain carries TRBV2 and TRBJ2-6; D unclear. The CDR3 totals 15 residues. V lost 1 base to trimming and J lost 4 bases, with 8 bases between them. Germline assignment: CDR1 SNHLY and CDR2 FYNNEI. The CDR3 is CASSEGVRGANVLTF. The CDR3 coding sequence is TGTGCCAGCAGTGAAGGAGTAAGAGGGGCCAACGTCCTGACTTTC.

The chain couples TRBV12-5 to TRBJ2-7, with TRBD1 identical over 10 bases. V was pared by 6 bases and J by 2 bases, with 4 bases of the junction left unmatched. The CDR3 is 14 amino acids. The germline V gene encodes CDR1 LGHNT and CDR2 FRNRAP. CDR3 nucleotide sequence: TGTGCTAGTGGCAGGACAGGGGGGACCTACGAGCAGTACTTC. Its protein product is CASGRTGGTYEQYF.

The chain has TRBV7-9 and TRBJ2-2, with TRBD1 matching 11 bases. The germline V gene encodes CDR1 SEHNR and CDR2 FQNEAQ (reference sequence). The CDR3 extends over 17 amino acids. Germline trimming cut 5 bases from V and 4 bases from J; bases unmatched to any gene: 9. The CDR3 protein is CASSTSAGTGGTGELFF. CDR3 in DNA: TGTGCCAGCAGCACATCAGCCGGGACAGGGGGCACCGGGGAGCTGTTTTTT. The full variable domain, completed using reference TRBV7-9 and TRBJ2-2, is DTGVSQNPRHKITKRGQNVTFRCDPISEHNRLYWYRQTLGQGPEFLTYFQNEAQLEKSRLLSDRFSAERPKGSFSTLEIQRTEQGDSAMYLCASSTSAGTGGTGELFFGEGSRLTVL.

This clone came up a few times. The chain uses TRBV7-9 and TRBJ1-6, with 7 bases lining up with TRBD1. The germline CDR1 and CDR2 sequences are SEHNR and FQNEAQ (reference sequence). The J segment lost 4 bases and the V segment lost 2 bases, leaving 11 bases of the junction unmatched. The CDR3 is made up of 18 amino acids. CDR3 residues: CASSLPNGQEEYNSPLHF. In DNA, the CDR3 is TGTGCCAGCAGCTTACCCAACGGACAGGAGGAGTATAATTCACCCCTCCACTTT.

This rearrangement joins TRBV28 to TRBJ2-3; D may be TRBD1 or TRBD2 (6 bases each). Germline V gene sequence: CDR1 MDHEN, CDR2 SYDVKM. V dropped 9 bases and J dropped 6 bases, with 13 bases sitting between them. The CDR3 is 12 amino acids. The CDR3 DNA reads TGTGCCAGTAAGAAGGGGGGCGATACGCAGTATTTT. Protein product: CASKKGGDTQYF.

The CDR3 DNA follows: TGTGCCAGCAGTTTTTATTCCGGAAATGAGCAGTTCTTC. Its protein is CASSFYSGNEQFF. This chain connects TRBV27 to TRBJ2-1; no definite D call. Between the trimmed V and J ends, which lost 3 bases and 7 bases, there was a span of 10 bases. Germline assignment: CDR1 MNHEY and CDR2 SMNVEV (reference sequence). This CDR3 region has 13 residues.

This clone was seen more than once but under ten times. The rearrangement links TRBV5-5 to TRBJ2-7; 8 positions agree with TRBD1. Germline values: CDR1 SGHKS, CDR2 YYEKEE (reference sequence). The CDR3 is 15 amino acids. The junction had 6 bases not matched to a gene; V was cut back by 3 bases and J by 1 base. In DNA form, the CDR3 reads TGTGCCAGCAGCTCCCTTTGGACAGGGTCCTACGAGCAGTACTTC. This translates into CASSSLWTGSYEQYF.

The V gene is TRBV7-9, the J gene TRBJ2-5; 10 bases fit TRBD2. The junction had 3 bases not matched to a gene; V was cut back by 10 bases and J by 4 bases. Germline loops: CDR1 SEHNR, CDR2 FQNEAQ (reference sequence). This CDR3 region has 12 residues. The CDR3 DNA is TGTGCCATTGTAGCGGGGGGAGAGACCCAGTACTTC. Encoded protein: CAIVAGGETQYF.

The gene calls are TRBV19 and TRBJ2-5; TRBD1 matches at 10 bases. The CDR3 contains 16 residues. V dropped 5 bases and J dropped 2; count of bases not matched to a gene: 8. Germline V gene sequence: CDR1 LNHDA, CDR2 SQIVND (reference sequence). The CDR3 DNA follows: TGTGCCAGTAGTTCCCCCAGGGACAGGGGACAAGAGACCCAGTACTTC. Residues: CASSSPRDRGQETQYF.

The genes are TRBV29-1 and TRBJ1-5; the match to TRBD1 covers 7 bases. The CDR3 contains 14 residues. The germline CDR1 and CDR2 sequences are SQVTM and ANQGSEA. V trimming: 5 bases; J trimming: 2 bases; junction bases outside the gene matches: 6. CDR3 residues: CSVQTGSGNQPQHF. The DNA of the CDR3 is TGCAGCGTTCAGACAGGGTCGGGCAATCAGCCCCAGCATTTT.

This clone was detected only a few times. CDR3 in amino acids: CSVRQGTLDGEQFF. Here the CDR3 DNA reads TGCAGCGTGAGGCAGGGAACCCTTGATGGTGAGCAGTTCTTC. The chain recombines TRBV29-1 with TRBJ2-1; D is perhaps TRBD1 (5 bases). Germline V gene data show CDR1 as SQVTM and CDR2 as ANQGSEA. With 6 bases removed from V and 9 bases from J, the gap between germline ends came to 21 bases. The CDR3 totals 14 residues.

The V gene is TRBV29-1, the J gene TRBJ2-4; D uncertain. Trimming took 0 bases from V and 7 from J, leaving 10 bases between them. Germline loops: CDR1 SQVTM, CDR2 ANQGSEA. This CDR3 comprises 13 residues. CDR3 sequence: CSVEETLWNIQYF. The CDR3 coding sequence is TGCAGCGTTGAAGAGACCCTCTGGAACATTCAGTACTTC.